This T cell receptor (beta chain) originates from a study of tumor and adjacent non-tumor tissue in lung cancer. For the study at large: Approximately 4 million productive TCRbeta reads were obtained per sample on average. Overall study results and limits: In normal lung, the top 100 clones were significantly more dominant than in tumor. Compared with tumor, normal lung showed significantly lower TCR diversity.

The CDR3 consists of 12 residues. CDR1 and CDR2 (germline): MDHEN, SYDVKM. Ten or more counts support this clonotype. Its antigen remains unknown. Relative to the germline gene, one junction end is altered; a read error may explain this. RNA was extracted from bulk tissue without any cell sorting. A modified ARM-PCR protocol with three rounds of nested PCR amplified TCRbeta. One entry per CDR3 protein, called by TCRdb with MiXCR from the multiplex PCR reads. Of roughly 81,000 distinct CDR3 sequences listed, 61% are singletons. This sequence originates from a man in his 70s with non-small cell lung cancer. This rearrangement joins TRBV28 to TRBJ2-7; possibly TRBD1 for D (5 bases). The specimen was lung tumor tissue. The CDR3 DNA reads TGTGCCAGCAGTTTATTCCCCCAGGGCCCCCACTTC. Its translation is CASSLFPQGPHF.